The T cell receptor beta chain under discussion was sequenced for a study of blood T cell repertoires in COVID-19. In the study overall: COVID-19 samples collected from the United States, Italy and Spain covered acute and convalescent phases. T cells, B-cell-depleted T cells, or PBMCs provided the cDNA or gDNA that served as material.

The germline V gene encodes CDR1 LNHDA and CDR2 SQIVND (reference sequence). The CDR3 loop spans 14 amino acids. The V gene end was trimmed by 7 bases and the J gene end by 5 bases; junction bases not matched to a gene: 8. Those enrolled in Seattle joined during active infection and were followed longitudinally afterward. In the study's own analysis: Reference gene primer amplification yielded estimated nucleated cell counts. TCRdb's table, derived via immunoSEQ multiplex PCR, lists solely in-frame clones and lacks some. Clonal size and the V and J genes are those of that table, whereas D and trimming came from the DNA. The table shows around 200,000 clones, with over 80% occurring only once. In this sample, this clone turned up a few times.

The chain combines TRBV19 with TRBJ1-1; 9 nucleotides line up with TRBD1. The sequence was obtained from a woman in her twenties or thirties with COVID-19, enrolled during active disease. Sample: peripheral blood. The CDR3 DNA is TGTGCCAGTATTCCGGACAGGGGTCGGACTGAAGCTTTCTTT. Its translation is CASIPDRGRTEAFF.